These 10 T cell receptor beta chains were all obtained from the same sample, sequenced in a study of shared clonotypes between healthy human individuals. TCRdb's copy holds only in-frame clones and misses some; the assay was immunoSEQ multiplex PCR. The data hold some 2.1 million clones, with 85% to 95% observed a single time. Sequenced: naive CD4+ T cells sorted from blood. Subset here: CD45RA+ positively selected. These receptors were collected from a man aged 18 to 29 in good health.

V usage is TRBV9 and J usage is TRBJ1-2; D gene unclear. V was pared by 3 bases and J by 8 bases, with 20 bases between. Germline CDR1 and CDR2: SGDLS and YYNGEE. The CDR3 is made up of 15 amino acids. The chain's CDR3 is CASSAGVGFLSGYTF. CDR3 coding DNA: TGTGCCAGCAGCGCCGGGGTGGGGTTCTTGTCCGGCTACACCTTC.

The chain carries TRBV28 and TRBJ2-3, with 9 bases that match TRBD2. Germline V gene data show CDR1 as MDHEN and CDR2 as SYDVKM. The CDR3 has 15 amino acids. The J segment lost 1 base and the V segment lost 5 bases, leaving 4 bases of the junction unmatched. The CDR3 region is CASSGTSGRTDTQYF. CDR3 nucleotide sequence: TGTGCCAGCAGTGGAACTAGCGGGCGCACAGATACGCAGTATTTT. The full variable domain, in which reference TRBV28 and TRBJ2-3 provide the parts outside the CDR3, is DVKVTQSSRYLVKRTGEKVFLECVQDMDHENMFWYRQDPGLGLRLIYFSYDVKMKEKGDIPEGYSVSREKKERFSLILESASTNQTSMYLCASSGTSGRTDTQYFGPGTRLTVL.

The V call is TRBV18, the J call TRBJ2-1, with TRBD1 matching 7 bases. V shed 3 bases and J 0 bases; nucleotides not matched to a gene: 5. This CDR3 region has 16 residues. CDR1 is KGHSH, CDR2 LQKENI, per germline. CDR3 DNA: TGTGCCAGCTCACCCCGGGGACAGAGCTCCTACAATGAGCAGTTCTTC. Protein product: CASSPRGQSSYNEQFF.

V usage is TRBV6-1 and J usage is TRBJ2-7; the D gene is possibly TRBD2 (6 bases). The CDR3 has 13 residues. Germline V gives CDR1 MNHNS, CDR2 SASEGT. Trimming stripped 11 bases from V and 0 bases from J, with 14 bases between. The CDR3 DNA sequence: TGTGCCGGGTCCGGGGAGGTCTCCTACGAGCAGTACTTC. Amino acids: CAGSGEVSYEQYF.

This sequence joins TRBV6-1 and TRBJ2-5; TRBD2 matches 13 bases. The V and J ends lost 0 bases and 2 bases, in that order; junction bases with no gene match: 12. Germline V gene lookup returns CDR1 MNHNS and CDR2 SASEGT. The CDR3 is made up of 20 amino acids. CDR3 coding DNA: TGTGCCAGCAGTGAAGCCCCTGGACTAGCGGGGGTTCCCCGACAAGAGACCCAGTACTTC. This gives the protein CASSEAPGLAGVPRQETQYF.

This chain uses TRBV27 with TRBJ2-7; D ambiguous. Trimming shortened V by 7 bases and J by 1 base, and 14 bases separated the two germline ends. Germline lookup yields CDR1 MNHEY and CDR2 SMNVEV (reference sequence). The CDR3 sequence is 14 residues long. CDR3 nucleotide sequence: TGTGCCAGCAACCCACCGACGGTTTCCTACGAGCAGTACTTC. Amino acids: CASNPPTVSYEQYF.

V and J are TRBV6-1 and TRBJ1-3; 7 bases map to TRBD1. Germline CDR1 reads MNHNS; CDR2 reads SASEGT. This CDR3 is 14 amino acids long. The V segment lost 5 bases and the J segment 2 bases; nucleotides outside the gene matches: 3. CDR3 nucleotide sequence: TGTGCCAGCAGTAGACAGGGAGCTGGAAACACCATATATTTT. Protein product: CASSRQGAGNTIYF.

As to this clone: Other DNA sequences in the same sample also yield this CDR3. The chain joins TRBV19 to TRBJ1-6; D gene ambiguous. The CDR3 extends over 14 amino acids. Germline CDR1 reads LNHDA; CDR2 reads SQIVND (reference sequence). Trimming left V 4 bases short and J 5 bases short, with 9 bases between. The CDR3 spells CASSRGQNNSPLHF. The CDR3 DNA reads TGTGCCAGTAGTAGAGGGCAGAATAATTCACCCCTCCACTTT. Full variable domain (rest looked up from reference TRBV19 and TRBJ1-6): DGGITQSPKYLFRKEGQNVTLSCEQNLNHDAMYWYRQDPGQGLRLIYYSQIVNDFQKGDIAEGYSVSREKKESFPLTVTSAQKNPTAFYLCASSRGQNNSPLHFGNGTRLTVT.

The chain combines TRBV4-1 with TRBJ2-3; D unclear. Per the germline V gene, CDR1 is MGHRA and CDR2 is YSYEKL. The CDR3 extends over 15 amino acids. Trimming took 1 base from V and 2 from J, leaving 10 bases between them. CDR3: CASSQAPTPTDTQYF. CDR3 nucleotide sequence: TGCGCCAGCAGCCAAGCGCCAACTCCCACAGATACGCAGTATTTT.

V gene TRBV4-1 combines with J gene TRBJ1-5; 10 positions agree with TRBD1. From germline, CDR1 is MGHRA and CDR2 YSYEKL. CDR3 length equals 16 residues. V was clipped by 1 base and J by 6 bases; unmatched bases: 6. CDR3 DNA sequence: TGCGCCAGCAGCCAAGGAGGACAGGGGGTGGGTCAGCCCCAGCATTTT. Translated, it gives CASSQGGQGVGQPQHF.